The rows below give T cell receptor beta chains drawn from one sample of a study of blood T cell repertoires in COVID-19. Generated by immunoSEQ multiplex PCR, the TCRdb table keeps only in-frame clones and is missing some. This table has approximately 120,000 clones, more than 75% appearing once. Sequencing was performed on peripheral blood. These receptors all come from a human donor in a cohort sampled during active COVID-19. Each CDR3 is given with its conserved first and last residue. Fields, in order: D gene, clone size, V gene, J gene, CDR3 DNA, CDR3 protein. D genes are given only for firm matches. Expanded clones get a size class; other rows say once, few or many, or leave the size out.

>NA|once|TRBV5-1|TRBJ2-7
TGCGCCAGCAGCTCCCCCGGGGGTGGGAACGAGCAGTACTTC
CASSSPGGGNEQYF
>NA|NA|TRBV6-5|TRBJ1-2
TGTGCCAGCAGTTACTCGGAACGGAGCGAGAACTATGGCTACACCTTC
CASSYSERSENYGYTF
>NA|NA|TRBV18|TRBJ2-1
TGTGCCAGCTCACCAGTCAGGCACAATGAGCAGTTCTTC
CASSPVRHNEQFF
>NA|NA|TRBV6-5|TRBJ1-1
TGTGCCACCGGCCAAACTACAGGGTACACTGAAGCTTTCTTT
CATGQTTGYTEAFF
>TRBD1|NA|TRBV12-5|TRBJ2-6
TGTGCTAGTGGTTTGGACCGGGACAGGGGGCGTCCTGGGGCCAACGTCCTGACTTTC
CASGLDRDRGRPGANVLTF
>NA|NA|TRBV28|TRBJ1-2
TGTGCCAGCAGTTCGCCAATACTTTTCTATGGCTACACCTTC
CASSSPILFYGYTF
>TRBD2|NA|TRBV14|TRBJ2-2
TGTGCCAGCAGCCAAGATGACGCGGGAGATTTTTACGGGGAGCTGTTTTTT
CASSQDDAGDFYGELFF
>NA|NA|TRBV7-7|TRBJ2-7
TGTGCTAGCAGCTTAGCGGAGGGGGCCACCTACGAGCAGTACTTC
CASSLAEGATYEQYF
>TRBD1|NA|TRBV27|TRBJ2-7
TGTGCCAGCAGTTTATCGTCGGACAGGTTCTCCGAGCAGTACTTC
CASSLSSDRFSEQYF
>TRBD1|NA|TRBV7-2|TRBJ1-3
TGTGCCAGCAGCTTCCGACAGGGTTCGTTTGGGATTGGAAACACCATATATTTT
CASSFRQGSFGIGNTIYF
>NA|NA|TRBV14|TRBJ2-1
TGTGCCAGCAGCCAAGACCAGATAACCTACAATGAGCAGTTCTTC
CASSQDQITYNEQFF
>NA|NA|TRBV16|TRBJ1-2
TGTGCCAGCAGCCAATCTCAGATTAACTATGGCTACACCTTC
CASSQSQINYGYTF
>NA|NA|TRBV18|TRBJ1-1
TGTGCCAGCTCACCCCGACAGAACATGAACACTGAAGCTTTCTTT
CASSPRQNMNTEAFF
>TRBD1|NA|TRBV2|TRBJ2-7
TGTGCCAGCAGCCGAATACCGGACAGGGGGTCCTACGAGCAGTACTTC
CASSRIPDRGSYEQYF
>TRBD2|NA|TRBV4-3|TRBJ2-1
TGCGCCAGCAGCCAGCTCCTAGCGGGAGGGCCCCATGAGCAGTTCTTC
CASSQLLAGGPHEQFF
>NA|NA|TRBV7-2|TRBJ2-2
TGTGCCACCGGTAGCAGGAACACCGGGGAGCTGTTTTTT
CATGSRNTGELFF
>TRBD2|NA|TRBV7-9|TRBJ2-5
TGTGCCAGCAGCTTACCCTTAGGGACTAGCGGGGAGACCCAGTACTTC
CASSLPLGTSGETQYF
>NA|once|TRBV24-1|TRBJ2-6
TGTGCCACCAGAATCGGGGAGATAGCTGGGGCCAACGTCCTGACTTTC
CATRIGEIAGANVLTF
>TRBD1|NA|TRBV5-6|TRBJ2-7
TGTGCCAGCAGCCACGCGGGACAGGGTCGCTCCGAGCAGTACTTC
CASSHAGQGRSEQYF
>NA|NA|TRBV5-4|TRBJ2-7
TGTGCCAGCAGCTTGCAGGACAGATCCTCCTACGAGCAGTACTTC
CASSLQDRSSYEQYF
>NA|NA|TRBV5-4|TRBJ2-5
TGTGCCAGCAGCTTCGTTCCAGCCGGGGAAGGGACCCAGTACTTC
CASSFVPAGEGTQYF
>TRBD2|NA|TRBV3-1/TRBV3-2|TRBJ2-3
TGTGCCAGCGCCGGGACTAGCGGGAGCGCCACCCCGACAGATACGCAGTATTTT
CASAGTSGSATPTDTQYF
>TRBD1|few|TRBV5-1|TRBJ1-6
TGCGCCAGCAGCTTACAGGGGGCAGTGGGAAATTCACCCCTCCACTTT
CASSLQGAVGNSPLHF
>TRBD1|once|TRBV2|TRBJ2-7
TGTGCCAGCAGTACGGACAGGGGTCACGAGCAGTACTTC
CASSTDRGHEQYF
>TRBD2|NA|TRBV19|TRBJ2-1
TGTGCCAGTAGTATCAGTCATCAAGCGAGTAGCGGGAGTAGGGGAGAGCAGTTCTTC
CASSISHQASSGSRGEQFF
>NA|once|TRBV29-1|TRBJ2-7
TGCAGCGTTGAAGATCACCGGGGGTACGAGCAGTACTTC
CSVEDHRGYEQYF
>NA|NA|TRBV6-6|TRBJ2-3
TGTGCCAGCAGTTCCGAGACAGCCACAGATACGCAGTATTTT
CASSSETATDTQYF